This T cell receptor beta chain was identified during a study of early T cells in non-severe SARS-CoV-2 infection. Study-wide background: Whole-blood bulk RNA, unsorted, was sequenced, and chains were unpaired. Findings and limits, study-wide: Matches to VDJdb favored anti-spike CD8 responses and missed private and CD4 specificities.

Of note for this clonotype: Its antigen is unidentified.

Looked up from germline, CDR1 is DFQATT and CDR2 is SNEGSKA (reference sequence). The CDR3 sequence is 15 residues long. Deletions cut 2 bases from V and 5 bases from J, with 19 bases between. Attachment of unique molecular identifiers was made to individual cDNA molecules. Using its own MiXCR run on the 5' RACE reads, TCRdb lists one record per CDR3 protein. Counted here are roughly 60,000 distinct CDR3 sequences, around 14% occurring once; the ten biggest clones make up roughly 4.2%. The sequenced sample consisted of whole blood. This TCR derives from an adult who was a healthcare worker with PCR-confirmed SARS-CoV-2 infection or an uninfected control (not recorded which). V gene TRBV20-1 combines with J gene TRBJ2-7; the D call may be TRBD1 or TRBD2 (5 bases each). In DNA, the CDR3 is TGCAGTGCTAGAAATCCCAACCAGGGACCGGACGAGCAGTACTTC. Protein sequence: CSARNPNQGPDEQYF.